The next 18 T cell receptor beta chains were all read from a single sample in a study of beta chain features in type 1 diabetes. Study results and limitations: In all four CD4+ subsets, TCRB CDR3 length was significantly, moderately reduced in type 1 diabetes.

As every portion of the isolated RNA was reverse transcribed, the sequencing read expressed TCRB transcripts. The table came from immunoSEQ multiplex PCR; TCRdb's copy has only in-frame clones and leaves some out. Among some 350,000 clones listed, roughly 13% were seen once. No antigens are known for them. The sequencing input was naive CD4+ T cells from blood. The receptors shown here come from a woman under 30 with type 1 diabetes.

This clone has only a few counts. The rearrangement uses TRBV18 and TRBJ1-1; TRBD1 agrees at 7 bases. The germline CDR1 and CDR2 sequences are KGHSH and LQKENI. V was pared by 3 bases and J by 1 base, with 5 bases of the junction left unmatched. The CDR3 sequence is 15 residues long. The CDR3 reads CASSPIRGQNTEAFF. The DNA of the CDR3 is TGTGCCAGCTCACCGATAAGGGGGCAGAACACTGAAGCTTTCTTT. Full variable domain (remainder filled in from reference TRBV18 and TRBJ1-1): NAGVMQNPRHLVRRRGQEARLRCSPMKGHSHVYWYRQLPEEGLKFMVYLQKENIIDESGMPKERFSAEFPKEGPSILRIQQVVRGDSAAYFCASSPIRGQNTEAFFGQGTRLTVV.

This clone has just a few counts. The chain couples TRBV25-1 to TRBJ1-2, with 8 positions matching TRBD1. The CDR3 loop spans 15 amino acids. V gave up 3 bases and J gave up 7 bases; unmatched junction bases: 10. Looked up from germline, CDR1 is MGHDK and CDR2 is SYGVNS. The CDR3 sequence is CASSDTSQGASGYTF. For the CDR3, the DNA is TGTGCCAGCAGTGACACTTCGCAGGGGGCTAGTGGCTACACCTTC.

This clone has only a few counts. The chain uses TRBV7-9 and TRBJ2-1, with 13 bases aligning to TRBD2. Germline lookup yields CDR1 SEHNR and CDR2 FQNEAQ (reference sequence). J was trimmed by 7 bases and V by 5 bases; bases with no gene match: 8. The length of the CDR3 is 16 residues. The CDR3 nucleotides read TGTGCCAGCAGCCCCCCCCCGGGACTAGCGGGAAATGAGCAGTTCTTC. It codes for CASSPPPGLAGNEQFF.

The chain joins TRBV19 to TRBJ2-2; 7 nucleotides agree with TRBD2. V dropped 7 bases and J dropped 7; count of bases not matched to a gene: 18. The CDR3 runs 17 residues. Germline CDR1 and CDR2: LNHDA and SQIVND (reference sequence). The CDR3 DNA reads TGTGCCAGTATTCCACCTCCTTCGATGGCTAGCGGCGGGGAGCTGTTTTTT. Protein sequence: CASIPPPSMASGGELFF.

The rearrangement joins TRBV7-9 to TRBJ2-5; no clear D. Germline CDR1 SEHNR, CDR2 FQNEAQ (reference sequence). V lost 1 base and J lost 4, with 7 bases in between. This CDR3 spans 13 amino acids. CDR3 loop: CASSLVVGETQYF. As DNA, the CDR3 is TGTGCCAGCAGCTTAGTCGTCGGAGAGACCCAGTACTTC. The full variable domain, in which reference TRBV7-9 and TRBJ2-5 provide the parts outside the CDR3, is DTGVSQNPRHKITKRGQNVTFRCDPISEHNRLYWYRQTLGQGPEFLTYFQNEAQLEKSRLLSDRFSAERPKGSFSTLEIQRTEQGDSAMYLCASSLVVGETQYFGPGTRLLVL.

This clone appeared a few times. This sequence joins TRBV6-1 and TRBJ1-2; TRBD1 might be the D (6 bases). V was clipped by 6 bases and J by 4 bases, with 15 bases between them. Germline CDR1 is MNHNS and CDR2 is SASEGT. The CDR3 extends over 14 amino acids. CDR3 DNA: TGTGCCAGCAGCGAAACAGGGTGGGGCTATGGCTACACCTTC. Encoded protein: CASSETGWGYGYTF.

The chain links TRBV12-5 to TRBJ2-1, with 7 positions matching TRBD1. V gave up 2 bases and J gave up 0 bases; unmatched junction bases: 10. Germline CDR1 is LGHNT and CDR2 is FRNRAP. The CDR3 is 18 amino acids. Here the CDR3 reads CASGLNPGTVSSYNEQFF. CDR3 nucleotide sequence: TGTGCTAGTGGTTTGAACCCCGGGACAGTGAGCTCCTACAATGAGCAGTTCTTC.

This clone was seen more than once but under ten times. This rearrangement joins TRBV7-6 to TRBJ1-5; D unresolved. CDR3 length: 14 amino acids. V was pared by 4 bases and J by 6 bases, with 13 bases between. Germline values: CDR1 SGHVS, CDR2 FNYEAQ. CDR3 amino acids: CASSSGPEGQPQHF. CDR3 in DNA: TGTGCCAGCAGCTCAGGACCGGAGGGTCAGCCCCAGCATTTT. Using reference TRBV7-6 and TRBJ1-5 for the parts outside the CDR3, the full variable domain is GAGVSQSPRYKVTKRGQDVALRCDPISGHVSLYWYRQALGQGPEFLTYFNYEAQQDKSGLPNDRFSAERPEGSISTLTIQRTEQRDSAMYRCASSSGPEGQPQHFGDGTRLSIL.

The chain carries TRBV5-1 and TRBJ2-1, with D maybe TRBD1 (5 bases). Germline V lookup: CDR1 SGHRS, CDR2 YFSETQ. The CDR3 spans 15 residues. Deletions cut 0 bases from V and 5 bases from J, with 12 bases between. The CDR3 region has the DNA TGCGCCAGCAGCTTGGTAGGGCAGGGTGACAATGAGCAGTTCTTC. Amino acids: CASSLVGQGDNEQFF.

The J gene is TRBJ2-3, the V gene TRBV11-3; 9 bases align to TRBD1. Germline CDR1 and CDR2: SGHNT and YENEEA. The CDR3 runs to 15 residues. V was pared by 5 bases and J by 3 bases, with 6 bases of the junction left unmatched. Here the CDR3 reads CASSTWTGETDTQYF. DNA for the CDR3: TGTGCCAGCAGCACCTGGACAGGGGAGACAGATACGCAGTATTTT.

This clone has a handful of counts. V and J are TRBV5-1 and TRBJ2-1; 10 bases match TRBD2. V gave up 3 bases and J gave up 9 bases; unmatched junction bases: 15. The CDR3 sequence is 17 residues long. In germline, CDR1 is SGHRS, CDR2 YFSETQ. The CDR3 loop reads CASSYTTSGEGSGEQFF. The DNA for the CDR3 is TGCGCCAGCAGCTATACTACTAGCGGGGAGGGGTCGGGTGAGCAGTTCTTC. Combining the CDR3 with reference TRBV5-1 and TRBJ2-1 gives the whole variable domain KAGVTQTPRYLIKTRGQQVTLSCSPISGHRSVSWYQQTPGQGLQFLFEYFSETQRNKGNFPGRFSGRQFSNSRSEMNVSTLELGDSALYLCASSYTTSGEGSGEQFFGPGTRLTVL.

This clone was observed a few times. The chain employs TRBV28 and TRBJ1-3; unclear D gene. Germline loops: CDR1 MDHEN, CDR2 SYDVKM. The CDR3 totals 15 residues. V lost 4 bases and J 0 bases, leaving 10 bases between the germline ends. The CDR3, as DNA: TGTGCCAGCAGTTCGGCAAGACTCTCTGGAAACACCATATATTTT. Translated: CASSSARLSGNTIYF. Full variable domain (missing parts from reference TRBV28 and TRBJ1-3): DVKVTQSSRYLVKRTGEKVFLECVQDMDHENMFWYRQDPGLGLRLIYFSYDVKMKEKGDIPEGYSVSREKKERFSLILESASTNQTSMYLCASSSARLSGNTIYFGEGSWLTVV.

The sample holds a few counts of this clone. The V gene is TRBV28, the J gene TRBJ2-5, with D possibly being TRBD1 (6 bases). This CDR3 contains 14 residues. Germline assignment: CDR1 MDHEN and CDR2 SYDVKM. The V and J ends lost 2 bases and 4 bases respectively, with 11 bases between them. CDR3 sequence: CASSLQGWAETQYF. As DNA, the CDR3 is TGTGCCAGCAGTTTACAGGGGTGGGCAGAGACCCAGTACTTC.

This sequence joins TRBV7-2 and TRBJ1-1; D possibly corresponds to TRBD1 (5 bases). Trimming took 2 bases from V and 0 from J, leaving 7 bases between them. From germline, CDR1 is SGHTA and CDR2 FQGNSA. The CDR3 runs to 14 residues. CDR3: CASSLLGVNTEAFF. CDR3 sequence (DNA): TGTGCCAGCAGCTTACTAGGGGTGAACACTGAAGCTTTCTTT.

This clone has just a few counts. The chain employs TRBV15 and TRBJ2-3, with TRBD2 matching 8 bases. V dropped 0 bases and J dropped 6; count of bases not matched to a gene: 5. This CDR3 has 15 residues. From germline, CDR1 is LNHNV and CDR2 YYDKDF (reference sequence). CDR3 coding DNA: TGTGCCACCAGCAGAGAAAGGCGGGAGGCCGATACGCAGTATTTT. Encoded protein: CATSRERREADTQYF.

V and J are TRBV5-1 and TRBJ1-2; D may be TRBD1 (5 bases). This CDR3 is 16 amino acids long. Germline CDR1 and CDR2: SGHRS and YFSETQ. The V and J ends lost 0 bases and 3 bases respectively, with 15 bases between them. The DNA for the CDR3 is TGCGCCAGCAGCTTGGACGGGCGGGGCCGAGACTATGGCTACACCTTC. Amino acids: CASSLDGRGRDYGYTF. The whole variable domain, filled in from reference TRBV5-1 and TRBJ1-2, reads KAGVTQTPRYLIKTRGQQVTLSCSPISGHRSVSWYQQTPGQGLQFLFEYFSETQRNKGNFPGRFSGRQFSNSRSEMNVSTLELGDSALYLCASSLDGRGRDYGYTFGSGTRLTVV.

V gene TRBV5-1 combines with J gene TRBJ2-1, with 7 bases aligning to TRBD2. Germline V gene data show CDR1 as SGHRS and CDR2 as YFSETQ. The CDR3 extends over 16 amino acids. J was trimmed by 7 bases and V by 0 bases; bases with no gene match: 10. The CDR3 here is CASSLGRERLTNEQFF. CDR3 nucleotide sequence: TGCGCCAGCAGCTTGGGGCGGGAGCGCCTTACTAATGAGCAGTTCTTC.

In this sample, this clone turned up many times. The CDR3 reads CSVEQGSDTQYF. DNA of the CDR3: TGCAGCGTTGAGCAGGGATCCGATACGCAGTATTTT. The chain is built from TRBV29-1 and TRBJ2-3; weak D call: TRBD1 (5 bases). V was cut by 3 bases and J by 6 bases, with 10 bases left in between. The V gene's germline CDR1 is SQVTM and CDR2 ANQGSEA. The CDR3 length is 12 residues.